Here is one T cell receptor (beta chain) with its context. Assay: immunoSEQ multiplex PCR; the TCRdb copy retains only in-frame clones and omits some. The sample consists of 200,000 to 250,000 clones, nearly 90% of them appearing once. The CDR3 sequence is 14 residues long. Germline V gene sequence: CDR1 SGHAT, CDR2 FQNNGV. Trimming stripped 0 bases from V and 1 base from J, with 6 bases between. This sample was included in a study of blood T cell repertoires in COVID-19. Sequenced sample: peripheral blood. This sequence joins TRBV11-2 and TRBJ2-5, with D hard to call. The TCR sequence derives from a woman aged 18-29 years who had recovered from COVID-19. In nucleotides, the CDR3 is TGTGCCAGCAGCTTAGAGGCCTTCCAAGAGACCCAGTACTTC. Protein sequence: CASSLEAFQETQYF. The entire variable domain, with the rest obtained from reference TRBV11-2 and TRBJ2-5, is as follows: EAGVAQSPRYKIIEKRQSVAFWCNPISGHATLYWYQQILGQGPKLLIQFQNNGVVDDSQLPKDRFSAERLKGVDSTLKIQPAKLEDSAVYLCASSLEAFQETQYFGPGTRLLVL.